The 6 T cell receptor beta chains below come from one sample, sequenced in a study of response to subunit inactivated influenza vaccine. TCRdb reanalysed the RT-PCR reads using MiXCR and keeps one entry per CDR3 protein. The data show about 160,000 distinct CDR3 sequences, 9.5% to 13% seen once. The sample was non-naive T cells sorted from PBMCs, taken about 40 days after vaccination. These receptors originate from a man over 45 who received an inactivated influenza vaccine.

This clonotype was recorded a few times. The chain couples TRBV30 to TRBJ1-5, with D unresolved. CDR1 and CDR2 from the germline V gene are GTSNPN and SVGIG (reference sequence). V was shortened by 2 bases and J by 3 bases, with 17 bases between the two germline ends. This CDR3 spans 16 amino acids. The CDR3 region has the DNA TGTGCCTGGAGTTCCCCTTTCGGACGGTTCAATCAGCCCCAGCATTTT. This sequence encodes CAWSSPFGRFNQPQHF.

V is TRBV28 and J is TRBJ2-3; D is perhaps TRBD1 or TRBD2 (5 bases each). Between the trimmed V and J ends, which lost 2 bases and 1 base, there was a span of 13 bases. CDR3 length equals 16 residues. Germline lookup yields CDR1 MDHEN and CDR2 SYDVKM. CDR3 nucleotides: TGTGCCAGCAGTTTAAGCGGCAGGGTGGGCACAGATACGCAGTATTTT. Its protein is CASSLSGRVGTDTQYF.

A note on this clonotype: The junction and the germline gene differ at one end; a read error may be behind it. This sequence joins TRBV3-1 and TRBJ2-2; 8 nucleotides match TRBD1. CDR1 is LGHDT, CDR2 YNNKEL, per germline (reference sequence). The CDR3 loop spans 15 amino acids. For the CDR3, the DNA is TGTGCCTGCAGCCGTCGGACAGGGATCACCGGGGAGCTGTTTTTT. Protein product: CACSRRTGITGELFF.

The table lists this clonotype with a few counts. J is TRBJ2-7 and V is TRBV5-6; unclear D gene. The CDR3 totals 16 residues. Germline V CDR1 and CDR2: SGHDT, YYEEEE. Trimming pared 0 bases from V and 5 bases from J, leaving 18 bases between. For the CDR3, the DNA is TGTGCCAGCAGCTTGGGTAGAGGTAACACCTACGACGAGCAGTACTTC. This translates into CASSLGRGNTYDEQYF.

The chain links TRBV3-1 to TRBJ2-3, with 7 bases identical to TRBD1. Trimming removed 2 bases from V and 4 bases from J; junction bases left unmatched: 12. In germline, CDR1 is LGHDT, CDR2 YNNKEL (reference sequence). The CDR3 is made up of 17 amino acids. The CDR3 here is CASSQYWNRGFPDTQYF. Here the CDR3 DNA reads TGTGCCAGCAGCCAATATTGGAACAGGGGTTTTCCAGATACGCAGTATTTT.

V usage is TRBV19 and J usage is TRBJ1-1; no clear D gene. V lost 2 bases to trimming and J lost 10 bases, with 11 bases between them. Germline CDR1 and CDR2: LNHDA and SQIVND (reference sequence). CDR3 size: 12 residues. CDR3 region: CASSIPGTRAFF. The CDR3 DNA sequence: TGTGCCAGTAGTATACCAGGCACGCGAGCTTTCTTT.